The 23 T cell receptor beta chains in this list originate from one sample, sequenced in a study of early T cells in non-severe SARS-CoV-2 infection. TCRdb re-analysed the 5' RACE reads in MiXCR, keeping a single row per CDR3 protein. Found here are about 29,000 distinct CDR3 sequences, around 5% of them singletons; the top ten hold 3.5% to 5%. Sequences were obtained from whole blood. The source is an adult who was a healthcare worker with PCR-confirmed SARS-CoV-2 infection or an uninfected control (not recorded which).

This clonotype appeared a few times. This sequence joins TRBV27 and TRBJ1-2; D ambiguous. This CDR3 contains 14 residues. Trimming pared 0 bases from V and 5 bases from J, leaving 10 bases between. Germline V gene sequence: CDR1 MNHEY, CDR2 SMNVEV (reference sequence). The CDR3 coding sequence is TGTGCCAGCAGTTTATCCCCAGGTCTATATGGCTACACCTTC. Encoded protein: CASSLSPGLYGYTF.

This clonotype came up many times. As DNA, the CDR3 is TGTGCCAGCAGTCCACTTTGGACAGGGGGCTTTAGTAATTCACCCCTCCACTTT. Its protein product is CASSPLWTGGFSNSPLHF. The chain is built from TRBV27 and TRBJ1-6; 11 nucleotides agree with TRBD1. Trimming removed 5 bases from V and 6 bases from J; junction bases left unmatched: 12. There are 18 residues in the CDR3. Germline V gene lookup returns CDR1 MNHEY and CDR2 SMNVEV (reference sequence).

This clonotype was seen at least ten times. The chain carries TRBV6-5 and TRBJ2-6; D unresolved. The CDR3 totals 14 residues. Trimming took off 6 bases at V and 2 bases at J, with 8 bases between the two ends. The germline V gene has CDR1 MNHEY and CDR2 SVGAGI. The CDR3 DNA reads as TGTGCCAGCAGCCCGAGGACTGGGGCCAACGTCCTGACTTTC. Protein: CASSPRTGANVLTF.

This clonotype has a count of ten or more. J is TRBJ2-4 and V is TRBV4-1; 14 bases map to TRBD2. The CDR3 length is 24 residues. With V trimmed by 1 base and J by 4 bases, 24 bases remained unmatched. The germline V gene encodes CDR1 MGHRA and CDR2 YSYEKL. The CDR3 reads CASSQVSSPGLAGVSFGPKNIQYF. CDR3 in DNA: TGCGCCAGCAGCCAAGTCTCCTCGCCGGGACTAGCGGGAGTAAGTTTTGGCCCGAAAAACATTCAGTACTTC.

This clonotype was counted ten times or more. The chain is built from TRBV27 and TRBJ1-5; D is unresolved. V was cut by 6 bases and J by 2 bases, with 11 bases left in between. Germline V gene sequence: CDR1 MNHEY, CDR2 SMNVEV (reference sequence). The CDR3 contains 14 residues. For the CDR3, the DNA is TGTGCCAGCAGCGCCGTTGCGGGCAATCAGCCCCAGCATTTT. Its translation: CASSAVAGNQPQHF.

This clonotype was counted between two and nine times. This rearrangement joins TRBV28 to TRBJ2-3; 9 bases fit TRBD1. This CDR3 comprises 16 residues. Germline CDR1 reads MDHEN; CDR2 reads SYDVKM. The junction had 8 bases not matched to a gene; V was cut back by 6 bases and J by 1 base. The CDR3 spells CASSQTGDRGTDTQYF. CDR3 sequence (DNA): TGTGCCAGCAGCCAAACAGGGGACAGGGGCACAGATACGCAGTATTTT.

This clonotype was seen repeatedly, ten times or more. This sequence joins TRBV4-1 and TRBJ2-1; D is possibly TRBD2 (5 bases). This CDR3 spans 18 amino acids. V lost 3 bases, J lost 1 base, and 19 bases lay in between. Germline CDR1 and CDR2: MGHRA and YSYEKL. CDR3 in DNA: TGCGCCAGCAGCCATGGGCCCTTTTGGAGGCTATCCTACAATGAGCAGTTCTTC. Its protein product is CASSHGPFWRLSYNEQFF.

This clonotype has at least ten counts. This rearrangement joins TRBV20-1 to TRBJ2-7; TRBD2 is a possible D gene (5 bases). Trimming took 4 bases from V and 0 from J, leaving 7 bases between them. CDR3 length: 12 residues. Germline CDR1 DFQATT, CDR2 SNEGSKA (reference sequence). CDR3 residues: CSAIGSSYEQYF. For the CDR3, the DNA is TGCAGTGCTATAGGGAGCTCCTACGAGCAGTACTTC.

This clonotype is medium-sized (0.01 to 0.1%) by share. The chain carries TRBV7-2 and TRBJ1-1, with D unclear. The V end was cut by 5 bases, the J end by 1 base, with 8 bases between. CDR3 length: 13 amino acids. The germline V gene encodes CDR1 SGHTA and CDR2 FQGNSA. The chain's CDR3 is CASSTSPNTEAFF. Here the CDR3 DNA reads TGTGCCAGCAGCACTTCACCGAACACTGAAGCTTTCTTT.

This clonotype has at least ten counts. The gene calls are TRBV12-3 or TRBV12-4 and TRBJ2-1; 8 bases are a match to TRBD2. The CDR3 loop spans 13 amino acids. V lost 6 bases, J lost 3 bases, and 1 base stayed unmatched. The CDR3: CASRSGSYNEQFF. CDR3 in DNA: TGTGCCAGCAGAAGCGGGAGCTACAATGAGCAGTTCTTC.

This clonotype has at least ten counts. The genes are TRBV5-1 and TRBJ2-1, with 7 bases identical to TRBD1. The CDR3 has 16 amino acids. CDR1 and CDR2 from the germline V gene are SGHRS and YFSETQ. Unmatched junction bases numbered 10, after V lost 0 bases and J lost 7 bases. The CDR3 DNA is TGCGCCAGCAGCTTGGGGGACAGCCTCAAGGGGAATGAGCAGTTCTTC. The encoded protein is CASSLGDSLKGNEQFF.

This clonotype was observed at least ten times. The V and J genes are TRBV3-1 and TRBJ1-1, with 11 bases that match TRBD1. Germline-derived CDR1 and CDR2 are LGHDT and YNNKEL (reference sequence). This CDR3 is built from 16 residues. J lost 0 bases, V lost 1 base, and 1 base had no gene match. CDR3 protein: CASSQGTGGLNTEAFF. Written as DNA, the CDR3 is TGTGCCAGCAGCCAAGGGACAGGGGGCCTGAACACTGAAGCTTTCTTT.

This clonotype was seen ten or more times. The CDR3 nucleotides read TGTGCCAGCAGTTATGTCGGTAGCGGGAGGGACTACGAGCAGTACTTC. Protein sequence: CASSYVGSGRDYEQYF. The chain uses TRBV6-6 and TRBJ2-7, with 11 bases aligning to TRBD2. V was clipped by 3 bases and J by 3 bases; unmatched bases: 7. CDR3 size: 16 residues. CDR1 and CDR2 (germline): MNHNY, SVGAGI (reference sequence).

This clonotype occurred many times. The chain recombines TRBV29-1 with TRBJ2-7; 9 bases are a match to TRBD2. Trimming at V came to 2 bases and at J to 1 base, leaving 3 bases not matched to a gene. CDR3 size: 14 residues. Germline CDR1 and CDR2: SQVTM and ANQGSEA. The chain's CDR3 is CSVETTSGSYEQYF. The CDR3 bases are TGCAGCGTTGAAACGACTAGCGGTTCCTACGAGCAGTACTTC.

This clonotype was found many times. This sequence joins TRBV28 and TRBJ1-1; 8 nucleotides agree with TRBD1. Looked up from germline, CDR1 is MDHEN and CDR2 is SYDVKM. The length of the CDR3 is 15 residues. The V gene end was trimmed by 7 bases and the J gene end by 6 bases; junction bases not matched to a gene: 13. The CDR3 region has the DNA TGTGCCAGCACCGGGCGGGCAGGGGGCGCATCTGAAGCTTTCTTT. Translating it yields CASTGRAGGASEAFF.

Ten or more counts support this clonotype. The chain employs TRBV18 and TRBJ2-4, with a weak D call TRBD2 (6 bases). V dropped 0 bases and J dropped 4 bases, with 19 bases sitting between them. Germline V gene lookup returns CDR1 KGHSH and CDR2 LQKENI. The CDR3 loop spans 18 amino acids. The CDR3 loop is CASSPPSLDGRTKNIQYF. CDR3 nucleotides: TGTGCCAGCTCACCACCGTCTTTGGACGGGAGAACTAAAAACATTCAGTACTTC.

There are a few counts of this clonotype. The chain joins TRBV28 to TRBJ2-1; 8 bases map to TRBD2. V dropped 6 bases and J dropped 2; count of bases not matched to a gene: 6. Germline V gene sequence: CDR1 MDHEN, CDR2 SYDVKM. The CDR3 spans 15 residues. CDR3 DNA sequence: TGTGCCAGCAGACCCCCAGCGGGGGCCTACAATGAGCAGTTCTTC. The encoded protein is CASRPPAGAYNEQFF.

This clonotype was counted ten times or more. The chain recombines TRBV5-1 with TRBJ2-3, with 8 nucleotides matching TRBD2. With 0 bases clipped from V and 9 bases from J, the junction kept 12 bases outside the gene matches. There are 16 residues in the CDR3. In germline, CDR1 is SGHRS, CDR2 YFSETQ. This chain's CDR3 is CASSLVGGLAGSTQYF. The CDR3 region has the DNA TGCGCCAGCAGCTTGGTAGGAGGTCTAGCGGGCTCCACGCAGTATTTT. The whole variable domain, filled in from reference TRBV5-1 and TRBJ2-3, reads KAGVTQTPRYLIKTRGQQVTLSCSPISGHRSVSWYQQTPGQGLQFLFEYFSETQRNKGNFPGRFSGRQFSNSRSEMNVSTLELGDSALYLCASSLVGGLAGSTQYFGPGTRLTVL.

This clonotype turned up a few times. V and J are TRBV15 and TRBJ1-1; TRBD1 matches at 9 bases. The CDR3 covers 16 residues. V lost 6 bases, J lost 5 bases, and 13 bases stayed unmatched. Germline V CDR1 and CDR2: LNHNV, YYDKDF (reference sequence). The CDR3 spells CATRLPTGTGRTEAFF. The DNA for the CDR3 is TGTGCCACCAGGCTTCCCACGGGGACAGGGCGAACTGAAGCTTTCTTT.

There are many counts of this clonotype. The chain combines TRBV7-8 with TRBJ2-7; a weak D match, TRBD2 (6 bases). Trimming stripped 8 bases from V and 2 bases from J, with 16 bases between. CDR1 is SGHVS, CDR2 FQNEAQ, per germline. This CDR3 is 14 amino acids long. The CDR3 reads CASFPGGEPYEQYF. Here the CDR3 DNA reads TGTGCCAGCTTCCCCGGCGGGGAACCCTACGAGCAGTACTTC.

This clonotype was found many times. The chain employs TRBV25-1 and TRBJ1-3; no firm D call. Per germline, CDR1 MGHDK and CDR2 SYGVNS. The CDR3 has 14 amino acids. V lost 8 bases and J 3 bases, leaving 14 bases between the germline ends. The chain's CDR3 is CASSQGWFGNTIYF. CDR3 sequence (DNA): TGTGCCAGCTCCCAAGGGTGGTTTGGAAACACCATATATTTT.

This clonotype was seen repeatedly, ten times or more. The chain recombines TRBV29-1 with TRBJ1-1; possible D gene TRBD1, 5 bases. Germline V lookup: CDR1 SQVTM, CDR2 ANQGSEA. V was shortened by 7 bases and J by 5 bases, with 14 bases between the two germline ends. CDR3 length equals 12 residues. DNA for the CDR3: TGCAGCGCTGGGACCCCGGGTACTGAAGCTTTCTTT. It is translated as CSAGTPGTEAFF.

Many counts were recorded for this clonotype. This chain joins TRBV28 and TRBJ2-7; possibly TRBD1 for D (6 bases). Germline assignment: CDR1 MDHEN and CDR2 SYDVKM. The ends were cut back, 10 bases at V and 0 bases at J, with 13 bases in the middle. There are 13 residues in the CDR3. This chain's CDR3 is CATHRDTSYEQYF. The CDR3, as DNA: TGTGCCACGCACCGGGACACCTCCTACGAGCAGTACTTC.